This TCR beta chain was recovered during a study of cytomegalovirus exposure and HLA in healthy donors. The PCR contained 60 Vbeta and 13 Jbeta primers. Here immunoSEQ multiplex PCR was the method, and the copy in TCRdb shows in-frame clones only, minus some. The sample holds 200,000 to 250,000 clones, 75% to 85% seen once. This clone occurred a few times. This clonotype was obtained from an older woman in good health and CMV-seropositive. The sample consisted of PBMCs.

The CDR3 coding sequence is TGTGCCAGCAGCTTAGCCGGGACAGGGGGCTACGGCTACACCTTC. This gives the protein CASSLAGTGGYGYTF. V is TRBV11-2 and J is TRBJ1-2; 12 positions match TRBD1. Trimming removed 1 base from V and 8 bases from J; junction bases left unmatched: 5. CDR3 length: 15 residues. Germline V gene lookup returns CDR1 SGHAT and CDR2 FQNNGV.